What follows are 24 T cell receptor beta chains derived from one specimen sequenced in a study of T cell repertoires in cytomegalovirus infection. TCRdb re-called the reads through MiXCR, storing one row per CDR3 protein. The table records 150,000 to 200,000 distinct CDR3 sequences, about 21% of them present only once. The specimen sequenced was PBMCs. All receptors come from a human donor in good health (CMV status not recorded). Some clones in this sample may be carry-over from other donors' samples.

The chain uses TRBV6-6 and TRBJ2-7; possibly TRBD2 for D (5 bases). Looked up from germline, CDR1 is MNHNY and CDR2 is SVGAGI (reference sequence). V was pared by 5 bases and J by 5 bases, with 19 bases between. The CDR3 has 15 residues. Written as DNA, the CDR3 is TGTGCCAGCAGTCTGGACGTGGGAGTATCGGACGAGCAGTACTTC. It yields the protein CASSLDVGVSDEQYF.

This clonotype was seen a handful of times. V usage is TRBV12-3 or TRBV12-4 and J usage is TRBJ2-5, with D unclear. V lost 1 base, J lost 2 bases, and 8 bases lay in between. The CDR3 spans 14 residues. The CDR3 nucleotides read TGTGCCAGCAGTTTAGGTCGACCTCAAGAGACCCAGTACTTC. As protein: CASSLGRPQETQYF.

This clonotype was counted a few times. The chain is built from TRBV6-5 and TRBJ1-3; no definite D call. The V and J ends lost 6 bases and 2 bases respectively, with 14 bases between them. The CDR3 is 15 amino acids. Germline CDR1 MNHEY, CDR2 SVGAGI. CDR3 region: CASRSGRVPGNTIYF. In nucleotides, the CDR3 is TGTGCCAGCAGGTCTGGGAGGGTGCCTGGAAACACCATATATTTT.

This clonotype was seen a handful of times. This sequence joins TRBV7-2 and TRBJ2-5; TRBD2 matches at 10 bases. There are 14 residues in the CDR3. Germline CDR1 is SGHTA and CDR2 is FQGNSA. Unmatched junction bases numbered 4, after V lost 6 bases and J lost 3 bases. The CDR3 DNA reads TGTGCCAGCAGTCTTAGCGGGAGGAAAGAGACCCAGTACTTC. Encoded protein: CASSLSGRKETQYF.

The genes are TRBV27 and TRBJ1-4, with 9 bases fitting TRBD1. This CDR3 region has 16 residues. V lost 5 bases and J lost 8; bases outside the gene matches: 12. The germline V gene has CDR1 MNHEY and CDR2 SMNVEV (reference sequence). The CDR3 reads CASSQRWGQGNEKLFF. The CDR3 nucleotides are TGTGCCAGCAGTCAGCGCTGGGGACAGGGTAACGAAAAACTGTTTTTT.

The CDR3 sequence: CASSLAELGQGYYGYTF. CDR3 DNA: TGTGCCAGCAGCTTAGCAGAGTTGGGACAGGGTTACTATGGCTACACCTTC. The V call is TRBV7-9, the J call TRBJ1-2; TRBD1 matches at 9 bases. Trimming cost V 0 bases and J 3 bases; bases outside gene matches: 8. Looked up from germline, CDR1 is SEHNR and CDR2 is FQNEAQ (reference sequence). The CDR3 sequence is 17 residues long.

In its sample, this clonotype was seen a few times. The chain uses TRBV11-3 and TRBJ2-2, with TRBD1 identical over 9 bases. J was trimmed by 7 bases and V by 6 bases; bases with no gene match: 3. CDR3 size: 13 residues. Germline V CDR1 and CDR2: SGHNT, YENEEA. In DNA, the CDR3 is TGTGCCAGCAGTCGACAGGGGGACGGGGAGCTGTTTTTT. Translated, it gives CASSRQGDGELFF.

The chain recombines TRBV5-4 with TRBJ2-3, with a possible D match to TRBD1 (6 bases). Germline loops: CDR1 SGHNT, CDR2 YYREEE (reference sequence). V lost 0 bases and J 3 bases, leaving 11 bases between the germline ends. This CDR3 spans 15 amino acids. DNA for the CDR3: TGTGCCAGCAGCTTGGTTGGGGGCCCTACAGATACGCAGTATTTT. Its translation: CASSLVGGPTDTQYF.

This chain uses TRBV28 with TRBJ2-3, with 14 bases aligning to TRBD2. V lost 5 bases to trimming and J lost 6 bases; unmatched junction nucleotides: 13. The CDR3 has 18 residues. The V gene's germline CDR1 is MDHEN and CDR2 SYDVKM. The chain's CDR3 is CASSGPGLAGAVGDTQYF. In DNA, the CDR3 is TGTGCCAGCAGTGGCCCGGGACTAGCGGGAGCGGTAGGGGATACGCAGTATTTT.

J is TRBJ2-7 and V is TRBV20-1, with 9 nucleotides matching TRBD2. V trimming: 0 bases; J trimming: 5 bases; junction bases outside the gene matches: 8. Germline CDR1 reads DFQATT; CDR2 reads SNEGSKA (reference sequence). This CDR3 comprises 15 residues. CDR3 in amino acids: CSARDRAGGWNEQYF. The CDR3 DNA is TGCAGTGCTAGAGATCGCGCGGGAGGGTGGAACGAGCAGTACTTC.

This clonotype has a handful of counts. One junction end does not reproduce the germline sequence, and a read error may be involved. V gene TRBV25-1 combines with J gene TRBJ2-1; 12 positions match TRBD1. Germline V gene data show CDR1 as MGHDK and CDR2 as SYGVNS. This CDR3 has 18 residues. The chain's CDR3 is CASSERSGTGGSHNEQFF. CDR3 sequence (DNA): TGTGCCAGCAGTGAGCGGTCCGGGACAGGGGGCTCCCACAATGAGCAGTTCTTC.

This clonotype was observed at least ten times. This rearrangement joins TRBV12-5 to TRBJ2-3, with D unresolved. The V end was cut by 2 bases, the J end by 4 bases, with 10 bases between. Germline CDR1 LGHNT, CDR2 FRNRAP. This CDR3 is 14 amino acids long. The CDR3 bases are TGTGCTAGTGGTTTGAGGGCCGGGCCAGATACGCAGTATTTT. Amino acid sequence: CASGLRAGPDTQYF.

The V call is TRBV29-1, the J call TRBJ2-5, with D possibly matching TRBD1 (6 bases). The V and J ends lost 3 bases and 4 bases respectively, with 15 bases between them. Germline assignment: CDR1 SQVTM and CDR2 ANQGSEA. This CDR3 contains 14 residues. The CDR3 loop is CSVEVDGRGETQYF. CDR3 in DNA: TGCAGCGTTGAGGTCGACGGCAGGGGAGAGACCCAGTACTTC.

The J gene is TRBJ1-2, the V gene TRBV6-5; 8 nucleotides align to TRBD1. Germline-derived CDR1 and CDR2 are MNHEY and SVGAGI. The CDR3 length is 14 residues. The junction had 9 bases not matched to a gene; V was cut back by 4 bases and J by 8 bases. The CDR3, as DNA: TGTGCCAGCAGTTCTCGGCGGGGGACAGGCGGCTACACCTTC. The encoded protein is CASSSRRGTGGYTF.

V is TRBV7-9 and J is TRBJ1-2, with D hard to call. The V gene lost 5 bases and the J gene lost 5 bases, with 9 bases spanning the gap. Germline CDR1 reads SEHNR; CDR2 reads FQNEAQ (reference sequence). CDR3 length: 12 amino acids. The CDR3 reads CASSPVSYGYTF. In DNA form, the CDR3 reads TGTGCCAGCAGCCCTGTGTCTTATGGCTACACCTTC.

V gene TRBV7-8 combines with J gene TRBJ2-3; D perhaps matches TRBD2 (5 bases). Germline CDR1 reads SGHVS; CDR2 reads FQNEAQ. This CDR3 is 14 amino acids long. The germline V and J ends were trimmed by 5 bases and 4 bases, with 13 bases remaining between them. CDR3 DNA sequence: TGTGCCAGCAGCCCCTCCCGGGGATCAGATACGCAGTATTTT. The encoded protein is CASSPSRGSDTQYF.

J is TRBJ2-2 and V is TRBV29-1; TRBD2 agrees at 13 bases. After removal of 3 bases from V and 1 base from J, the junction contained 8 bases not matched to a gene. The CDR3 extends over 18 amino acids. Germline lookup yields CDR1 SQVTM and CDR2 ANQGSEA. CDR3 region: CSVDGTSGIPLNTGELFF. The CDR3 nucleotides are TGCAGCGTTGATGGGACTAGCGGGATTCCACTGAACACCGGGGAGCTGTTTTTT.

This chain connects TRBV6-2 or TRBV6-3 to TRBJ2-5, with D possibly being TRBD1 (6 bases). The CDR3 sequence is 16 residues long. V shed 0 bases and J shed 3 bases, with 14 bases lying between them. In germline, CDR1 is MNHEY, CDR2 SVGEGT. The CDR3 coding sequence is TGTGCCAGCAGTTACTCATTTACCGGGGACAAAGAGACCCAGTACTTC. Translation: CASSYSFTGDKETQYF.

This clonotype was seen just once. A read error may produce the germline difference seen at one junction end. CDR3 in DNA: TGTGCCAACAGCCCCCCGAGGTGGCTAGCGGGAGGCGACACCGGGGAGCTGTTTTTT. Residues: CANSPPRWLAGGDTGELFF. The rearrangement joins TRBV7-8 to TRBJ2-2, with TRBD2 matching over 11 bases. Germline V CDR1 and CDR2: SGHVS, FQNEAQ. This CDR3 has 19 amino acids. Looking up the rest from reference TRBV7-8 and TRBJ2-2 gives the full variable domain: GAGVSQSPRYKVAKRGQDVALRCDPISGHVSLFWYQQALGQGPEFLTYFQNEAQLDKSGLPSDRFFAERPEGSVSTLKIQRTQQEDSAVYLCANSPPRWLAGGDTGELFFGEGSRLTVL.

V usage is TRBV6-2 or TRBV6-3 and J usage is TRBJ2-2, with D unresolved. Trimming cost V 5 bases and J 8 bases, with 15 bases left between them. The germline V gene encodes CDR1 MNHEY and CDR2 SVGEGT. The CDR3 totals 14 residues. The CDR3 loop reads CASSPIRPLGELFF. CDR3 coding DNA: TGTGCCAGCAGTCCGATACGACCCCTGGGGGAGCTGTTTTTT.

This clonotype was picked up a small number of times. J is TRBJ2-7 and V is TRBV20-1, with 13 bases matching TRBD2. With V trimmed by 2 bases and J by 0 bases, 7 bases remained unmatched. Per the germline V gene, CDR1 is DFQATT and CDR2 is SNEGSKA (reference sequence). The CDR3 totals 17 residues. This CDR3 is CSARPGGLAGFSYEQYF. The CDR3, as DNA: TGCAGTGCTAGACCGGGGGGACTAGCGGGATTCTCCTACGAGCAGTACTTC.

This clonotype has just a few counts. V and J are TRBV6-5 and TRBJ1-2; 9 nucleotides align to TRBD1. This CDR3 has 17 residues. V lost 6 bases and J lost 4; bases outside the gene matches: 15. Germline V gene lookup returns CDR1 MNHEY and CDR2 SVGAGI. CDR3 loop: CASSSRDRVHLPYGYTF. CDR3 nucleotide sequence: TGTGCCAGCAGCTCCCGGGACAGGGTACATTTACCCTATGGCTACACCTTC.

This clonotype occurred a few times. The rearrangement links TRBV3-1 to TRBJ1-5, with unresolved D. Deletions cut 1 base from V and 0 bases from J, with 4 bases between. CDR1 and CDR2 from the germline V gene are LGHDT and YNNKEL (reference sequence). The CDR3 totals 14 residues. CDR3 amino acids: CASSQGRSNQPQHF. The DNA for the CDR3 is TGTGCCAGCAGCCAAGGTCGTAGCAATCAGCCCCAGCATTTT.

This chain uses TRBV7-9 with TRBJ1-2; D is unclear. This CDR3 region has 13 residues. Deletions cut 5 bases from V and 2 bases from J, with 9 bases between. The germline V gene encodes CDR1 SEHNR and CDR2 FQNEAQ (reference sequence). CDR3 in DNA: TGTGCCAGCAGCCAGGAGATGAACTATGGCTACACCTTC. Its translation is CASSQEMNYGYTF.